This T cell receptor (beta chain) was documented in a study of blood T cell repertoires in COVID-19. Study as a whole: The study drew acute and convalescent COVID-19 samples from the United States, Italy and Spain. T cells, B-cell-depleted T cells, or PBMCs provided the cDNA or gDNA that served as material.

The method was immunoSEQ multiplex PCR; TCRdb's version includes in-frame clones alone and lacks a portion of them. The sample lists approximately 230,000 clones, 70% to 90% occurring once. Patients at the Seattle site were enrolled during active infection and followed longitudinally. Sequencing was done on a sample of peripheral blood. This receptor was taken from a woman aged 25-40 years with COVID-19, enrolled during active disease.

CDR3 sequence reads: CATSGPGGSYGYTF. CDR3 nucleotides: TGTGCCACCAGCGGCCCGGGGGGCTCCTATGGCTACACCTTC. This chain uses TRBV15 with TRBJ1-2; possibly TRBD1 for D (6 bases). Trimming removed 5 bases from V and 4 bases from J, with 14 bases in between. The CDR3 is made up of 14 amino acids. Germline loops: CDR1 LNHNV, CDR2 YYDKDF (reference sequence). Filled out from reference TRBV15 and TRBJ1-2, the complete variable domain reads DAMVIQNPRYQVTQFGKPVTLSCSQTLNHNVMYWYQQKSSQAPKLLFHYYDKDFNNEADTPDNFQSRRPNTSFCFLDIRSPGLGDTAMYLCATSGPGGSYGYTFGSGTRLTVV.